The 20 T cell receptor beta chains listed next were all sequenced from one sample in a study of T cell changes during pregnancy in multiple sclerosis. Profiling relied on immunoSEQ multiplex PCR, and the TCRdb table lists in-frame clones only, not all of them. The sample consists of 25,000 to 30,000 clones, approximately 88% of them appearing once. The sequenced sample was CD4+ T cells from peripheral blood mononuclear cells, obtained in the first trimester of pregnancy. The receptors were gathered from a female donor in good health, enrolled as a control in a pregnancy study.

The V call is TRBV30, the J call TRBJ1-6; 7 bases are a match to TRBD1. J lost 9 bases, V lost 4 bases, and 12 bases had no gene match. The germline V gene has CDR1 GTSNPN and CDR2 SVGIG (reference sequence). This CDR3 is built from 15 residues. This chain's CDR3 is CAWKTRGGASSPLHF. CDR3 in DNA: TGTGCCTGGAAGACCCGAGGGGGCGCGTCTTCACCCCTCCACTTT.

J is TRBJ1-5 and V is TRBV6-1; unclear D gene. V lost 3 bases and J 4 bases, leaving 7 bases between the germline ends. The CDR3 is 13 residues long. Germline CDR1 is MNHNS and CDR2 is SASEGT. The CDR3: CASSERRNQPQHF. The CDR3 region has the DNA TGTGCCAGCAGTGAGAGGCGGAATCAGCCCCAGCATTTT.

V gene TRBV19 combines with J gene TRBJ2-1, with 8 positions matching TRBD2. After removal of 11 bases from V and 7 bases from J, the junction contained 10 bases not matched to a gene. Germline V lookup: CDR1 LNHDA, CDR2 SQIVND (reference sequence). The length of the CDR3 is 13 residues. The CDR3 here is CAAGGSGWNEQFF. The CDR3 DNA is TGTGCCGCGGGGGGCAGTGGGTGGAATGAGCAGTTCTTC.

A remark on this clone: Different DNA sequences within this sample yield the same CDR3. The J gene is TRBJ1-5, the V gene TRBV7-8; D may be TRBD1 (5 bases). There are 16 residues in the CDR3. Trimming cost V 2 bases and J 0 bases, with 11 bases left between them. Germline-derived CDR1 and CDR2 are SGHVS and FQNEAQ. The DNA of the CDR3 is TGTGCCAGCAGCTTAAGGGGAGGAGATAGCAATCAGCCCCAGCATTTT. It specifies CASSLRGGDSNQPQHF.

The gene calls are TRBV7-9 and TRBJ2-3, with 9 positions matching TRBD2. The CDR3 totals 16 residues. Germline V gene lookup returns CDR1 SEHNR and CDR2 FQNEAQ (reference sequence). The V and J ends lost 2 bases and 1 base, in that order; junction bases with no gene match: 4. This chain's CDR3 is CASSLSLAGGTDTQYF. In DNA, the CDR3 is TGTGCCAGCAGCTTATCACTAGCGGGCGGCACAGATACGCAGTATTTT.

In this sample, this clone turned up once. V gene TRBV19 combines with J gene TRBJ2-1; the D gene is possibly TRBD2 (6 bases). The germline V gene has CDR1 LNHDA and CDR2 SQIVND (reference sequence). This CDR3 is 13 amino acids long. The V gene lost 8 bases and the J gene lost 8 bases, with 16 bases spanning the gap. CDR3 sequence reads: CASGRRDPHEQFF. The CDR3 DNA reads TGTGCCAGTGGAAGGAGGGACCCCCATGAGCAGTTCTTC.

In DNA, the CDR3 is TGTGCCAGCAGTGGGAGGGATACGCAGTATTTT. It codes for CASSGRDTQYF. V usage is TRBV28 and J usage is TRBJ2-3; tentative D call: TRBD2 (6 bases). The germline V gene encodes CDR1 MDHEN and CDR2 SYDVKM. This CDR3 region has 11 residues. V lost 5 bases, J lost 6 bases, and 6 bases lay in between.

The J gene is TRBJ1-5, the V gene TRBV30; D unclear. The V end lost 4 bases, the J end lost 3 bases, and 10 bases lay between the germline ends. Germline V gene lookup returns CDR1 GTSNPN and CDR2 SVGIG (reference sequence). CDR3 length: 13 amino acids. DNA for the CDR3: TGTGCCTGGAATCGGGGAGACAATCAGCCCCAGCATTTT. It yields the protein CAWNRGDNQPQHF.

The chain couples TRBV27 to TRBJ2-7; 8 nucleotides match TRBD1. V was pared by 0 bases and J by 1 base, with 5 bases of the junction left unmatched. The CDR3 is 16 residues long. Germline V gene data show CDR1 as MNHEY and CDR2 as SMNVEV (reference sequence). The CDR3 spells CASSLSGRGQSYEQYF. DNA for the CDR3: TGTGCCAGCAGTTTATCGGGCAGGGGGCAGTCCTACGAGCAGTACTTC.

The DNA of the CDR3 is TGTGCCAGCAGTTTATTGGGACAGCGGACCGGGGAGCTGTTTTTT. This gives the protein CASSLLGQRTGELFF. This chain joins TRBV27 and TRBJ2-2, with 7 nucleotides matching TRBD1. This CDR3 region has 15 residues. CDR1 is MNHEY, CDR2 SMNVEV, per germline (reference sequence). V dropped 1 base and J dropped 5; count of bases not matched to a gene: 4.

This clone was detected once. The chain is built from TRBV2 and TRBJ2-7, with 10 bases aligning to TRBD2. V lost 5 bases to trimming and J lost 3 bases; unmatched junction nucleotides: 4. CDR3 size: 14 residues. Germline assignment: CDR1 SNHLY and CDR2 FYNNEI. The CDR3 here is CASSILAGNYEQYF. CDR3 nucleotide sequence: TGTGCCAGCAGTATACTAGCGGGGAACTACGAGCAGTACTTC.

The J gene is TRBJ2-7, the V gene TRBV19; 9 positions agree with TRBD2. The V gene's germline CDR1 is LNHDA and CDR2 SQIVND (reference sequence). The CDR3 contains 16 residues. The trim removed 6 bases at V and 3 bases at J, leaving 12 bases unmatched. This CDR3 is CASSLGVAGVHYEQYF. The DNA for the CDR3 is TGTGCCAGTAGCCTCGGGGTAGCGGGGGTCCACTACGAGCAGTACTTC.

The chain is built from TRBV7-8 and TRBJ2-7, with TRBD1 matching 7 bases. Germline V gene lookup returns CDR1 SGHVS and CDR2 FQNEAQ. There are 17 residues in the CDR3. With 1 base clipped from V and 5 bases from J, the junction kept 14 bases outside the gene matches. CDR3 sequence reads: CASSLESPGQPRDEQYF. The DNA of the CDR3 is TGTGCCAGCAGCTTAGAGTCCCCGGGACAGCCCCGGGACGAGCAGTACTTC. The full variable domain, in which reference TRBV7-8 and TRBJ2-7 provide the parts outside the CDR3, is GAGVSQSPRYKVAKRGQDVALRCDPISGHVSLFWYQQALGQGPEFLTYFQNEAQLDKSGLPSDRFFAERPEGSVSTLKIQRTQQEDSAVYLCASSLESPGQPRDEQYFGPGTRLTVT.

V is TRBV5-1 and J is TRBJ2-3, with TRBD1 identical over 7 bases. The CDR3 runs to 14 residues. Looked up from germline, CDR1 is SGHRS and CDR2 is YFSETQ. Unmatched junction bases numbered 2, after V lost 0 bases and J lost 4 bases. The CDR3 region is CASSLGQGADTQYF. The CDR3 DNA reads as TGCGCCAGCAGCTTGGGACAGGGCGCAGATACGCAGTATTTT.

V gene TRBV6-6 combines with J gene TRBJ1-5; 10 bases match TRBD1. This CDR3 region has 16 residues. Unmatched junction bases numbered 1, after V lost 2 bases and J lost 0 bases. Looked up from germline, CDR1 is MNHNY and CDR2 is SVGAGI (reference sequence). The CDR3 spells CASSYGTGDSNQPQHF. As DNA, the CDR3 is TGTGCCAGCAGTTACGGGACAGGGGATAGCAATCAGCCCCAGCATTTT.

This clone was seen only a few times. The J gene is TRBJ2-7, the V gene TRBV7-2; D not resolved. The CDR3 spans 11 residues. CDR1 and CDR2 from the germline V gene are SGHTA and FQGNSA. The ends were cut back, 4 bases at V and 7 bases at J, with 8 bases in the middle. CDR3 amino acids: CASSSRGEQYF. CDR3 DNA sequence: TGTGCCAGCAGCTCTAGAGGTGAGCAGTACTTC.

This chain links TRBV5-1 with TRBJ1-4; possible D gene TRBD1, 5 bases. There are 13 residues in the CDR3. Germline CDR1 reads SGHRS; CDR2 reads YFSETQ. V was trimmed by 3 bases and J by 7 bases, leaving 10 bases between them. In DNA, the CDR3 is TGCGCCAGCAGCTCAGGGTATAGTGAAAAACTGTTTTTT. The encoded protein is CASSSGYSEKLFF.

This clone came up once. V usage is TRBV6-1 and J usage is TRBJ2-7; 12 bases fit TRBD2. With V trimmed by 1 base and J by 3 bases, 1 base remained unmatched. Germline CDR1 is MNHNS and CDR2 is SASEGT. This CDR3 has 15 amino acids. In DNA form, the CDR3 reads TGTGCCAGCAGTGAAGAGACTAGCGGGAGCTACGAGCAGTACTTC. Residues: CASSEETSGSYEQYF.

The chain joins TRBV14 to TRBJ2-3; possibly TRBD1 for D (5 bases). V shed 3 bases and J shed 4 bases, with 17 bases lying between them. Germline-derived CDR1 and CDR2 are SGHDN and FVKESK. The length of the CDR3 is 16 residues. The chain's CDR3 is CASSQGPLYSADTQYF. CDR3 in DNA: TGTGCCAGCAGCCAGGGGCCCCTTTACAGCGCAGATACGCAGTATTTT.

This clone came up once. This chain connects TRBV10-2 to TRBJ1-1; 8 nucleotides match TRBD1. This CDR3 has 14 amino acids. V gave up 6 bases and J gave up 6 bases; unmatched junction bases: 9. CDR1 is WSHSY and CDR2 is SAAADI in the germline V gene. CDR3 DNA: TGCGCCAGCAGGATAGGACAGGGAGAAGCTGAAGCTTTCTTT. It encodes CASRIGQGEAEAFF.